This T cell receptor (beta chain) was identified during a study of OX40 agonist ivuxolimab in advanced cancers. The CDR3 runs 15 residues. V gave up 0 bases and J gave up 9 bases, with 13 bases separating them. The germline V gene has CDR1 SGHNT and CDR2 YYREEE (reference sequence). Libraries were prepared by immunoSEQ multiplex PCR; TCRdb keeps only in-frame clonotypes and omits some of them. This sample has some 97,000 clones, with around 90% found just once. The chain links TRBV5-4 to TRBJ1-6; no reliable D call. Sequenced material: CD4+ or CD8+ T cells sorted from blood, taken in a trial of the OX40 agonist ivuxolimab. This receptor was identified in an adult with an advanced solid tumor such as melanoma, head and neck, liver or kidney cancer. The DNA for the CDR3 is TGTGCCAGCAGCTTGGTTAAGGGAGTGAGTTCACCCCTCCACTTT. Amino acids: CASSLVKGVSSPLHF.